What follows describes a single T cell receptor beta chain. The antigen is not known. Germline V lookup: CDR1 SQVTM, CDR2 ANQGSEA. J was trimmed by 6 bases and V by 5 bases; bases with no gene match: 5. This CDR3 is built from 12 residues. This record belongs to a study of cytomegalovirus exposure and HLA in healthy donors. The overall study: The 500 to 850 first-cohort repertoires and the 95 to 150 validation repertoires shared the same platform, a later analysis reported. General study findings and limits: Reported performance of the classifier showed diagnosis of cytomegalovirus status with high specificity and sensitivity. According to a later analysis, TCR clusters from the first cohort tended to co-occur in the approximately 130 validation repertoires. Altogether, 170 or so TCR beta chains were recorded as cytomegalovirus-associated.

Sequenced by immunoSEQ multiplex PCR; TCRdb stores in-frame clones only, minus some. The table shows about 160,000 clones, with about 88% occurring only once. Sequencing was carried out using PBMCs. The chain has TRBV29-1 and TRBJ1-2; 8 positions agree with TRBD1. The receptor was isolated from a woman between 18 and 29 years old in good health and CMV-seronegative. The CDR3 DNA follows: TGCAGCGTTCGGACAGGGAAGGATGGCTACACCTTC. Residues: CSVRTGKDGYTF.